The clone carrying this T cell receptor beta chain was seen once. There was at least one pre-ART PBMC sample for each donor, plus at least two post-ART PBMC samples. Assay version v3.0 of immunoSEQ was used, and it was run at survey level. Libraries were prepared by immunoSEQ multiplex PCR; TCRdb keeps only in-frame clonotypes and omits some of them. Of about 31,000 clones in the sample, approximately 90% were seen once. In germline, CDR1 is SGHAT, CDR2 FQNNGV. Trimming removed 1 base at V and 4 bases at J, with 8 bases between. CDR3 length equals 14 residues. The data were taken from a study of long-term antiretroviral therapy in people with HIV.

The rearrangement uses TRBV11-2 and TRBJ1-3, with unresolved D. This clonotype originated in a middle-aged man with HIV. The sequences come from unsorted PBMCs, collected about 5 years before starting antiretroviral therapy. The CDR3 region has the DNA TGTGCCAGCAGCTTAGCCGGCCAAGGAAACACCATATATTTT. It codes for CASSLAGQGNTIYF.